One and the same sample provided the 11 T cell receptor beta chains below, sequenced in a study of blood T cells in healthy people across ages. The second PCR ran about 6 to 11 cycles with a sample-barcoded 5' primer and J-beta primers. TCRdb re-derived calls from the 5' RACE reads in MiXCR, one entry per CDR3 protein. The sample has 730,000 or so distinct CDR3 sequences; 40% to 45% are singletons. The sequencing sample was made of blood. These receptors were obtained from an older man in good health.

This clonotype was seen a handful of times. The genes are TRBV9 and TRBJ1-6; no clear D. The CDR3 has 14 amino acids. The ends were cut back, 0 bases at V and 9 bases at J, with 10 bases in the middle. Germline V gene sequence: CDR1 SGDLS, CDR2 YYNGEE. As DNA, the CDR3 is TGTGCCAGCAGCGTAGAAGCAGGTGGTTCACCCCTCCACTTT. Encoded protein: CASSVEAGGSPLHF.

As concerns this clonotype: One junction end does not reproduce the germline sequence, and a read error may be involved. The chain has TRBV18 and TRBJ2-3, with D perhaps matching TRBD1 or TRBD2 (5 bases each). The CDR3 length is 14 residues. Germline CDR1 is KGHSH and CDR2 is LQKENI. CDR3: CASSPRGAAETQYF. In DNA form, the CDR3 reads TGTGCCAGCTCACCAAGGGGAGCCGCAGAGACGCAGTATTTT.

This chain's CDR3 is CSVDRDGQNTEAFF. The CDR3 DNA is TGCAGCGTTGATCGGGACGGCCAGAACACTGAAGCTTTCTTT. V usage is TRBV29-1 and J usage is TRBJ1-1; tentatively, D is TRBD1 (5 bases). The CDR3 is 14 residues long. From germline, CDR1 is SQVTM and CDR2 ANQGSEA. The V end lost 3 bases, the J end lost 1 base, and 12 bases lay between the germline ends. Based on the CDR3 plus reference TRBV29-1 and TRBJ1-1, the full variable domain is SAVISQKPSRDICQRGTSLTIQCQVDSQVTMMFWYRQQPGQSLTLIATANQGSEATYESGFVIDKFPISRPNLTFSTLTVSNMSPEDSSIYLCSVDRDGQNTEAFFGQGTRLTVV.

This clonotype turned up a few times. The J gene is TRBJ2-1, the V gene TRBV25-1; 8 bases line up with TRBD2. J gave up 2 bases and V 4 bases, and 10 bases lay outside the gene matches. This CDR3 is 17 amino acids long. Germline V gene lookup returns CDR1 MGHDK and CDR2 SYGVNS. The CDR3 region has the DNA TGTGCCAGCAGTGGTCTGATGGCGGGAGGCACCTACAATGAGCAGTTCTTC. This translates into CASSGLMAGGTYNEQFF.

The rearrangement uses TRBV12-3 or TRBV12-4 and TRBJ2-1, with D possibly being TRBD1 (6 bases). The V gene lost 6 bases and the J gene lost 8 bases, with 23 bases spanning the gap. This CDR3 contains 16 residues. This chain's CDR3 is CASSSLQGRSYYEQFF. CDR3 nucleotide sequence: TGTGCCAGCAGCTCCTTACAGGGTAGATCTTACTATGAGCAGTTCTTC.

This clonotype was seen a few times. CDR3 coding DNA: TGTGCCAGCAGCTTTGAAGTAACAGAGCAGTACTTC. Encoded protein: CASSFEVTEQYF. The chain employs TRBV7-6 and TRBJ2-5, with D unresolved. This CDR3 is built from 12 residues. Germline V CDR1 and CDR2: SGHVS, FNYEAQ. Deletions cut 3 bases from V and 11 bases from J, with 13 bases between. The whole variable domain, remainder taken from reference TRBV7-6 and TRBJ2-5, is GAGVSQSPRYKVTKRGQDVALRCDPISGHVSLYWYRQALGQGPEFLTYFNYEAQQDKSGLPNDRFSAERPEGSISTLTIQRTEQRDSAMYRCASSFEVTEQYFGPGTRLLVL.

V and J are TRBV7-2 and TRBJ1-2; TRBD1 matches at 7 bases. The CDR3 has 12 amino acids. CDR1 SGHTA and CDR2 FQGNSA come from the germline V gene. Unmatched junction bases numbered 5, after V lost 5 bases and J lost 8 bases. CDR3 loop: CASSKQDRGYTF. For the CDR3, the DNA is TGTGCCAGCAGCAAACAGGACAGGGGCTACACCTTC.

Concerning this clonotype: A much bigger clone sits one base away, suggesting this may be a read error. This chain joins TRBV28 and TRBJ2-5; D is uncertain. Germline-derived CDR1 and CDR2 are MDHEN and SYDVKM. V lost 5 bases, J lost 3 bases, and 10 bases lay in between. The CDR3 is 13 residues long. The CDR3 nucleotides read TGTGCCAGCAGTGTAGGGCTAGAAGAGACCCAGTACTTC. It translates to CASSVGLEETQYF.

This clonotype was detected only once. The CDR3 reads CASSLRQGKSGGYTF. The CDR3 DNA follows: TGTGCCAGCAGCCTAAGACAGGGGAAATCGGGTGGCTACACCTTC. The chain uses TRBV9 and TRBJ1-2; 8 bases are shared with TRBD1. The ends lost 4 bases at V and 7 bases at J; junction bases unmatched: 12. Germline V gene data show CDR1 as SGDLS and CDR2 as YYNGEE. The CDR3 covers 15 residues.

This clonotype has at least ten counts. CDR3 nucleotide sequence: TGTGCCAGCAGTTACGCGACAGGGGCTGTATCTGAGCAGTTCTTC. Its translation: CASSYATGAVSEQFF. This chain joins TRBV6-2 or TRBV6-3 and TRBJ2-1; the match to TRBD1 covers 8 bases. Germline assignment: CDR1 MNHEY and CDR2 SVGEGT. With V trimmed by 2 bases and J by 9 bases, 9 bases remained unmatched. This CDR3 is built from 15 residues.

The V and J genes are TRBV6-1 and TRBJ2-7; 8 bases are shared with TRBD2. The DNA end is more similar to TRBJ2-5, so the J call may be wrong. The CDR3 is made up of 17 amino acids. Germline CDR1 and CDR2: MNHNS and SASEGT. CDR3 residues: CASSLARGAGWGETQYF. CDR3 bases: TGTGCCAGCAGTTTAGCGCGGGGGGCGGGATGGGGAGAGACCCAGTACTTC.